The 30 T cell receptor beta chains below were found in one sample sequenced in a study of T cell changes during pregnancy in multiple sclerosis. Method: immunoSEQ multiplex PCR; TCRdb's copy keeps in-frame clones and lacks some. The data hold approximately 28,000 clones, with approximately 94% observed a single time. This specimen was CD8+ T cells from peripheral blood mononuclear cells, taken before pregnancy. The source is a female donor with multiple sclerosis, enrolled in a pregnancy study.

The V call is TRBV19, the J call TRBJ1-1; tentatively, D is TRBD1 (6 bases). CDR3 length: 13 residues. V was trimmed by 6 bases and J by 4 bases, leaving 12 bases between them. Per the germline V gene, CDR1 is LNHDA and CDR2 is SQIVND (reference sequence). CDR3 residues: CASRVAGATEAFF. The CDR3 DNA follows: TGTGCCAGTAGGGTTGCAGGGGCCACTGAAGCTTTCTTT.

This chain connects TRBV7-9 to TRBJ2-5; the D is unclear. The V and J ends lost 3 bases and 4 bases respectively, with 18 bases between them. The CDR3 is 16 residues long. Germline-derived CDR1 and CDR2 are SEHNR and FQNEAQ (reference sequence). The DNA of the CDR3 is TGTGCCAGCAGCTTCCCACGCCCGATCCATAGAGAGACCCAGTACTTC. This sequence encodes CASSFPRPIHRETQYF.

This chain links TRBV7-2 with TRBJ2-2; D not resolved. The CDR3 runs 17 residues. The germline gives CDR1 SGHTA, CDR2 FQGNSA. The ends were cut back, 0 bases at V and 0 bases at J, with 11 bases in the middle. DNA for the CDR3: TGTGCCAGCAGCTTAGCGCTGTCTGGGCCGAACACCGGGGAGCTGTTTTTT. The encoded protein is CASSLALSGPNTGELFF.

There are a few counts of this clone. The rearrangement uses TRBV27 and TRBJ1-1; a weak D match, TRBD1 (5 bases). The CDR3 covers 14 residues. The V gene's germline CDR1 is MNHEY and CDR2 SMNVEV (reference sequence). V shed 1 base and J shed 1 base, with 7 bases lying between them. DNA for the CDR3: TGTGCCAGCAGTTTATTGGGGGGGAACACTGAAGCTTTCTTT. As protein: CASSLLGGNTEAFF.

This rearrangement joins TRBV6-4 to TRBJ2-7; the D is unclear. Looked up from germline, CDR1 is MRHNA and CDR2 is SNTAGT. The CDR3 spans 14 residues. V lost 3 bases, J lost 2 bases, and 11 bases lay in between. The CDR3 reads CASSEGGATYEQYF. In DNA form, the CDR3 reads TGTGCCAGCAGTGAAGGCGGAGCGACCTACGAGCAGTACTTC.

The chain couples TRBV4-3 to TRBJ2-3; TRBD2 matches at 8 bases. V was pared by 5 bases and J by 5 bases, with 12 bases of the junction left unmatched. There are 16 residues in the CDR3. CDR1 and CDR2 from the germline V gene are LGHNA and YSLEER. CDR3 nucleotides: TGCGCCAGCAGCAAAAACCCGGGGGGGGTAGAAGATACGCAGTATTTT. Its protein is CASSKNPGGVEDTQYF.

The J gene is TRBJ2-5, the V gene TRBV6-6, with 10 bases lining up with TRBD2. J was trimmed by 4 bases and V by 6 bases; bases with no gene match: 5. Germline loops: CDR1 MNHNY, CDR2 SVGAGI (reference sequence). This CDR3 contains 14 residues. The CDR3, as DNA: TGTGCCAGCAGGAAAGCGGGGGGGCCAGAGACCCAGTACTTC. Translation gives CASRKAGGPETQYF.

V and J are TRBV19 and TRBJ1-1; a weak D match, TRBD1 (6 bases). The CDR3 loop spans 15 amino acids. The germline V gene encodes CDR1 LNHDA and CDR2 SQIVND (reference sequence). V was trimmed by 7 bases and J by 7 bases, leaving 22 bases between them. In DNA form, the CDR3 reads TGTGCCAGTAACCCCAGGGAGCTAGGGACACTTGAAGCTTTCTTT. Residues: CASNPRELGTLEAFF.

The chain uses TRBV13 and TRBJ2-7; TRBD1 aligns across 8 bases. V lost 5 bases to trimming and J lost 3 bases; unmatched junction nucleotides: 3. The germline V gene has CDR1 PRHDT and CDR2 FYEKMQ (reference sequence). This CDR3 spans 13 amino acids. The CDR3 is CASSPGQGYEQYF. In DNA form, the CDR3 reads TGTGCCAGCAGCCCCGGACAGGGCTACGAGCAGTACTTC. The full variable domain, rest sourced from reference TRBV13 and TRBJ2-7, is AAGVIQSPRHLIKEKRETATLKCYPIPRHDTVYWYQQGPGQDPQFLISFYEKMQSDKGSIPDRFSAQQFSDYHSELNMSSLELGDSALYFCASSPGQGYEQYFGPGTRLTVT.

The chain joins TRBV25-1 to TRBJ2-3, with TRBD2 identical over 7 bases. The CDR3 extends over 15 amino acids. J gave up 0 bases and V 6 bases, and 6 bases lay outside the gene matches. The V gene's germline CDR1 is MGHDK and CDR2 SYGVNS. In DNA form, the CDR3 reads TGTGCCAGCAGAGGTAGCGGGCCTAGCACAGATACGCAGTATTTT. Translated: CASRGSGPSTDTQYF. Full variable domain (missing parts from reference TRBV25-1 and TRBJ2-3): EADIYQTPRYLVIGTGKKITLECSQTMGHDKMYWYQQDPGMELHLIHYSYGVNSTEKGDLSSESTVSRIRTEHFPLTLESARPSHTSQYLCASRGSGPSTDTQYFGPGTRLTVL.

This clone has just one count. V is TRBV10-3 and J is TRBJ2-7; D perhaps matches TRBD1 (5 bases). This CDR3 spans 13 amino acids. The V gene lost 3 bases and the J gene lost 3 bases, with 9 bases spanning the gap. Germline V lookup: CDR1 ENHRY, CDR2 SYGVKD. The CDR3 DNA reads as TGTGCCATCAGTGAAGGGGCAGGCTACGAGCAGTACTTC. This translates into CAISEGAGYEQYF.

This chain connects TRBV28 to TRBJ2-3, with D possibly TRBD2 on 6 matching bases. The ends were cut back, 1 base at V and 2 bases at J, with 13 bases in the middle. Germline lookup yields CDR1 MDHEN and CDR2 SYDVKM. The CDR3 contains 16 residues. The CDR3 reads CASSLYGEDPTDTQYF. In DNA, the CDR3 is TGTGCCAGCAGTTTATATGGGGAGGACCCCACAGATACGCAGTATTTT.

The chain is built from TRBV10-2 and TRBJ1-1; TRBD1 aligns across 8 bases. Germline CDR1 and CDR2: WSHSY and SAAADI. After removal of 5 bases from V and 7 bases from J, the junction contained 12 bases not matched to a gene. This CDR3 spans 15 amino acids. CDR3 sequence: CASSPGQGTSNEAFF. The CDR3 nucleotides are TGCGCCAGCAGTCCAGGACAGGGCACCTCCAATGAAGCTTTCTTT.

This CDR3 is CASSWSSFSYNEQFF. The CDR3 DNA follows: TGTGCCAGCAGTTGGAGTAGTTTCTCCTACAATGAGCAGTTCTTC. The chain carries TRBV4-2 and TRBJ2-1; D remains ambiguous. The V gene's germline CDR1 is LGHNA and CDR2 YNFKEQ. There are 15 residues in the CDR3. The ends were cut back, 6 bases at V and 0 bases at J, with 12 bases in the middle.

V and J are TRBV9 and TRBJ2-3; possible D gene TRBD2, 5 bases. Germline lookup yields CDR1 SGDLS and CDR2 YYNGEE. There are 13 residues in the CDR3. The ends were cut back, 3 bases at V and 4 bases at J, with 9 bases in the middle. The CDR3 region has the DNA TGTGCCAGCAGCGGCGGAGGCGCAGATACGCAGTATTTT. It specifies CASSGGGADTQYF.

Sample share makes this clone medium-sized. The rearrangement joins TRBV9 to TRBJ2-1; possibly TRBD1 for D (5 bases). This CDR3 comprises 13 residues. CDR1 SGDLS and CDR2 YYNGEE come from the germline V gene. The germline V and J ends were trimmed by 2 bases and 7 bases, with 10 bases remaining between them. The DNA for the CDR3 is TGTGCCAGCAGCGTTACTTACAGGAATGAGCAGTTCTTC. The encoded protein is CASSVTYRNEQFF.

The V gene is TRBV7-9, the J gene TRBJ2-7; tentative D call: TRBD1 (6 bases). In germline, CDR1 is SEHNR, CDR2 FQNEAQ (reference sequence). Trimming stripped 5 bases from V and 3 bases from J, with 11 bases between. The CDR3 is 13 amino acids. This CDR3 is CASSPRQDYEQYF. The CDR3 nucleotides read TGTGCCAGCAGCCCCCGACAGGACTACGAGCAGTACTTC.

Within the sample, this clone is medium-sized. The gene calls are TRBV13 and TRBJ1-2; 8 bases map to TRBD1. CDR3 length: 14 residues. Germline CDR1 and CDR2: PRHDT and FYEKMQ (reference sequence). V shed 7 bases, J shed 4 bases, and the junction held 8 bases outside the gene matches. CDR3: CASIHQGTGYGYTF. For the CDR3, the DNA is TGTGCCAGCATCCACCAAGGGACAGGCTATGGCTACACCTTC. The entire variable domain, with the rest obtained from reference TRBV13 and TRBJ1-2, is as follows: AAGVIQSPRHLIKEKRETATLKCYPIPRHDTVYWYQQGPGQDPQFLISFYEKMQSDKGSIPDRFSAQQFSDYHSELNMSSLELGDSALYFCASIHQGTGYGYTFGSGTRLTVV.

The CDR3 region has the DNA TGTGCCAGCAGCGGGGGCCCCCGCAATGAGCAGTTCTTC. Protein product: CASSGGPRNEQFF. V usage is TRBV4-2 and J usage is TRBJ2-1, with D possibly matching TRBD1 (6 bases). The CDR3 contains 13 residues. Germline lookup yields CDR1 LGHNA and CDR2 YNFKEQ. The germline V and J ends were trimmed by 5 bases and 6 bases, with 11 bases remaining between them.

This clone was seen a few times. The chain is built from TRBV7-9 and TRBJ1-4, with 10 bases aligning to TRBD1. Unmatched junction bases numbered 10, after V lost 5 bases and J lost 13 bases. This CDR3 is 14 amino acids long. CDR1 and CDR2 from the germline V gene are SEHNR and FQNEAQ (reference sequence). CDR3 sequence (DNA): TGTGCCAGCAGCCGGGACAGGGGATTCTCGGGACTGTTTTTT. Translating it yields CASSRDRGFSGLFF. The whole variable domain, remainder taken from reference TRBV7-9 and TRBJ1-4, is DTGVSQNPRHKITKRGQNVTFRCDPISEHNRLYWYRQTLGQGPEFLTYFQNEAQLEKSRLLSDRFSAERPKGSFSTLEIQRTEQGDSAMYLCASSRDRGFSGLFFGSGTQLSVL.

V gene TRBV4-3 combines with J gene TRBJ2-1; tentative D call: TRBD1 (6 bases). The V end was cut by 0 bases, the J end by 7 bases, with 13 bases between. The CDR3 is made up of 15 amino acids. Germline values: CDR1 LGHNA, CDR2 YSLEER. CDR3 sequence: CASSQDLGQLNEQFF. The DNA of the CDR3 is TGCGCCAGCAGCCAAGATCTCGGACAGCTTAATGAGCAGTTCTTC.

The chain uses TRBV14 and TRBJ2-5; 8 bases are shared with TRBD1. The J segment lost 5 bases and the V segment lost 0 bases, leaving 8 bases of the junction unmatched. Germline V gives CDR1 SGHDN, CDR2 FVKESK. The CDR3 consists of 16 residues. Here the CDR3 reads CASSQETGVFVETQYF. CDR3 bases: TGTGCCAGCAGCCAAGAGACAGGGGTTTTTGTTGAGACCCAGTACTTC.

This chain connects TRBV7-3 to TRBJ2-2; TRBD1 matches 8 bases. This CDR3 contains 17 residues. V lost 0 bases to trimming and J lost 5 bases; unmatched junction nucleotides: 8. Germline V gives CDR1 SGHTA, CDR2 FQGTGA. As DNA, the CDR3 is TGTGCCAGCAGCTTAACAGGCAGGCGACAGGGGACCGGGGAGCTGTTTTTT. Protein product: CASSLTGRRQGTGELFF. The full variable domain, its missing parts supplied by reference TRBV7-3 and TRBJ2-2, is GAGVSQTPSNKVTEKGKYVELRCDPISGHTALYWYRQSLGQGPEFLIYFQGTGAADDSGLPNDRFFAVRPEGSVSTLKIQRTERGDSAVYLCASSLTGRRQGTGELFFGEGSRLTVL.

A few counts support this clone. The chain employs TRBV9 and TRBJ1-1; 8 nucleotides align to TRBD1. The CDR3 sequence is 14 residues long. Germline V CDR1 and CDR2: SGDLS, YYNGEE. The V segment lost 2 bases and the J segment 5 bases; nucleotides outside the gene matches: 5. In DNA, the CDR3 is TGTGCCAGCAGCGTCTCCGACAGGGGAACTGAAGCTTTCTTT. It is translated as CASSVSDRGTEAFF.

The chain couples TRBV4-1 to TRBJ2-1, with TRBD2 matching over 9 bases. Trimming at V came to 1 base and at J to 8 bases, leaving 9 bases not matched to a gene. Germline CDR1 MGHRA, CDR2 YSYEKL. The CDR3 runs to 16 residues. The CDR3 protein is CASSQGLLAGLHEQFF. The CDR3 nucleotides read TGCGCCAGCAGCCAAGGGCTCCTAGCGGGACTCCATGAGCAGTTCTTC.

This chain joins TRBV7-9 and TRBJ2-5; D perhaps matches TRBD1 (7 bases). This CDR3 is built from 15 residues. V dropped 0 bases and J dropped 1 base, with 9 bases sitting between them. Germline loops: CDR1 SEHNR, CDR2 FQNEAQ (reference sequence). The chain's CDR3 is CASSLAQGGQETQYF. The CDR3 DNA sequence: TGTGCCAGCAGCTTAGCTCAGGGGGGCCAAGAGACCCAGTACTTC. The complete variable domain, with remaining parts taken from reference TRBV7-9 and TRBJ2-5, reads DTGVSQNPRHKITKRGQNVTFRCDPISEHNRLYWYRQTLGQGPEFLTYFQNEAQLEKSRLLSDRFSAERPKGSFSTLEIQRTEQGDSAMYLCASSLAQGGQETQYFGPGTRLLVL.

This clone was counted a single time. The chain joins TRBV28 to TRBJ2-5; 10 bases line up with TRBD2. V lost 6 bases to trimming and J lost 3 bases; unmatched junction nucleotides: 7. This CDR3 has 15 residues. The germline V gene has CDR1 MDHEN and CDR2 SYDVKM. The CDR3 region has the DNA TGTGCCAGCAGCCCCCGGCTAGCGGGAGAAGAGACCCAGTACTTC. Its protein is CASSPRLAGEETQYF.

The V and J genes are TRBV2 and TRBJ1-1; 8 positions match TRBD1. CDR3 length equals 15 residues. Trimming took 4 bases from V and 4 from J; bases not matched to a gene: 8. The germline CDR1 and CDR2 sequences are SNHLY and FYNNEI. CDR3 in amino acids: CASSVPWTGSTEAFF. The CDR3 bases are TGTGCCAGCAGTGTCCCCTGGACAGGGAGCACTGAAGCTTTCTTT.

The chain combines TRBV19 with TRBJ2-1; the match to TRBD2 covers 10 bases. The CDR3 extends over 16 amino acids. The germline CDR1 and CDR2 sequences are LNHDA and SQIVND (reference sequence). The V and J ends lost 0 bases and 3 bases, in that order; junction bases with no gene match: 2. The CDR3 DNA reads TGTGCCAGTAGTATAGAAGAGCGGGAGGGCTACAATGAGCAGTTCTTC. Translating it yields CASSIEEREGYNEQFF.

V is TRBV4-3 and J is TRBJ2-3; the match to TRBD2 covers 7 bases. Losses at the gene ends were 5 bases for V and 1 base for J; bases not matched to a gene: 15. Germline loops: CDR1 LGHNA, CDR2 YSLEER. This CDR3 region has 18 residues. The DNA of the CDR3 is TGCGCCAGCAGCTCCGAGTTGGGGACTACTGACGGCACAGATACGCAGTATTTT. Translation gives CASSSELGTTDGTDTQYF.